A selection of T cell receptor beta chains follows, all from one sample in a study of blood T cells in healthy people across ages. TCRdb fed the 5' RACE reads into MiXCR, producing one record per CDR3 protein. The data hold about 1.7 million distinct CDR3 sequences, with 28% observed a single time. The material sequenced was blood. These receptors all stem from a woman aged 30 to 39 in good health. The CDR3 runs from the conserved cysteine through the conserved F or W. D genes are given only for firm matches. Clone size is stated in some rows and not others, as once, few, many or a class when expanded.

v_gene,j_gene,d_gene,abundance,CDR3nt,CDR3aa
TRBV13,TRBJ2-1,NA,few,TGTGCCAGCAGCCCGAGCTGGAGCTCCTACAATGAGCAGTTCTTC,CASSPSWSSYNEQFF
TRBV27,TRBJ2-3,TRBD2,NA,TGTGCCAGCAGTTTATTCCCTAGCGGGGTCACAGATACGCAGTATTTT,CASSLFPSGVTDTQYF
TRBV18,TRBJ2-1,TRBD1,NA,TGTGCCAGCTCATCGGACAGGGTGAGATTAAATGAGCAGTTCTTC,CASSSDRVRLNEQFF
TRBV7-9,TRBJ1-1,NA,few,TGTGCCAGCAGACGAGGGGACACTGAAGCTTTCTTT,CASRRGDTEAFF
TRBV20-1,TRBJ2-7,NA,NA,TGCAGTGCTGGGCGCTCTAGCGAGAACATTGGTAGTGTACGCTACGAGCAGTACTTC,CSAGRSSENIGSVRYEQYF
TRBV12-3/TRBV12-4,TRBJ2-5,TRBD2,NA,TGTGCCAGCAGTTTATCGGGACTAGCGGGAATAGAGACCCAGTACTTC,CASSLSGLAGIETQYF
TRBV18,TRBJ1-1,TRBD1,NA,TGTGCCGGCTCACGCCCGGGACAGGCGAACACTGAAGCTTTCTTT,CAGSRPGQANTEAFF
TRBV20-1,TRBJ1-3,TRBD1,few,TGCAGTGCTAGAGGGAGACAGGGTTTTGGAAACACCATATATTTT,CSARGRQGFGNTIYF
TRBV29-1,TRBJ1-2,TRBD1,many,TGCAGCTTTTCATCCCGGACAGGGAATTATGGCTACACCTTC,CSFSSRTGNYGYTF
TRBV7-9,TRBJ2-5,NA,few,TGTGCCAGCAGGCCGACTAGAAAGGAAGAGACCCAGTACTTC,CASRPTRKEETQYF
TRBV20-1,TRBJ2-7,TRBD2,NA,TGCAGTGCTCCAAGGCGTAGCGGGAAGTACTACAATGAGCAGTACTTC,CSAPRRSGKYYNEQYF
TRBV29-1,TRBJ2-2,TRBD2,NA,TGCAGCGTAACTAGCGGAGAAGGGTTCACCGGGGAGCTGTTTTTT,CSVTSGEGFTGELFF
TRBV10-3,TRBJ2-1,TRBD2,few,TGTGCCATCAAACGGGAGGGCCGATTTGATGAGCAGTTCTTC,CAIKREGRFDEQFF
TRBV29-1,TRBJ1-2,NA,many,TGCAGCGTTGATTTGGCAGCTTATGGCTACACCTTC,CSVDLAAYGYTF
TRBV7-2,TRBJ2-1,NA,few,TGTGCCAGCAGCTCAGTAGTGCGGGCAAATGAGCAGTTCTTC,CASSSVVRANEQFF
TRBV28,TRBJ2-7,TRBD2,few,TGTGCCAGCAGTCCCTACGGACTAGCAGCCTACGAGCAGTACTTC,CASSPYGLAAYEQYF
TRBV6-5,TRBJ2-3,TRBD2,NA,TGTGCCAGCAGTTACACTAGCGGGAGGTATACGCAGTATTTT,CASSYTSGRYTQYF
TRBV5-8,TRBJ2-4,NA,NA,TGTGCCAGCAGCTTCAGGACCTACGCCAAAACCATTCAGTACTTC,CASSFRTYAKTIQYF
TRBV15,TRBJ2-1,TRBD2,many,TGTGCCACCAGCAAGGGACTAGGCCACAATGAGCAGTTCTTC,CATSKGLGHNEQFF
TRBV7-9,TRBJ1-2,TRBD1,few,TGTGCCAGCAGCTCGACAGGGGCCGTCACCTTC,CASSSTGAVTF
TRBV6-5,TRBJ2-3,TRBD2,few,TGTGCCAGCACCCCGGCTAGCGGGGTAAATACGCAGTATTTT,CASTPASGVNTQYF
TRBV3-1,TRBJ1-6,NA,NA,TGTGCCAGCAGCCAAGCGGGAGGACCCCTCCACTTT,CASSQAGGPLHF
TRBV12-3/TRBV12-4,TRBJ2-1,NA,NA,TGTGCCAGCCAACTCAGCGTCACCTCCTACAATGAGCAGTTCTTC,CASQLSVTSYNEQFF